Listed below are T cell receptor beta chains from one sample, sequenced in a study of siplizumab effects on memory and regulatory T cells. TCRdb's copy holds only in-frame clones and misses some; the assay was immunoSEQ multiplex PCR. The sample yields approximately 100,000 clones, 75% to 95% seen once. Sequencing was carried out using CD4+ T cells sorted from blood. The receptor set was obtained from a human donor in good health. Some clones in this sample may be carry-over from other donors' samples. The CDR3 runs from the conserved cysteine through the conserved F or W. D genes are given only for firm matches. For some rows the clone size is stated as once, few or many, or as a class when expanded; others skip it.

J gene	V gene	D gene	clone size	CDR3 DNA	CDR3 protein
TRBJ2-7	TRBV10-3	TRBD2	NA	TGTGCCATCAGTCCGGGACTAGCGACCTACGAGCAGTACTTC	CAISPGLATYEQYF
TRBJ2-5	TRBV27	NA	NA	TGTGCCAGCAGCGTGGGGGTCACTTATGAGACCCAGTACTTC	CASSVGVTYETQYF
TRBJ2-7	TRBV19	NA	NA	TGTGCCAGTAGTATAGGGGGACGAGGCCCCTACGAGCAGTACTTC	CASSIGGRGPYEQYF
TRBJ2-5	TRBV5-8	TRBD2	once	TGTGCCAGCAGCTCGGGACTAGCGGGAGAGACCCAGTACTTC	CASSSGLAGETQYF
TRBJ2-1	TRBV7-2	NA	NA	TGTGCCAGCAGCCCAAATAGCGGAGTCCCGCTCTTC	CASSPNSGVPLF
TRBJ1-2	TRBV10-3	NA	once	TGTGCCATCAGTGAGCCCGGGTCCCCGGCTAACTATGGCTACACCTTC	CAISEPGSPANYGYTF
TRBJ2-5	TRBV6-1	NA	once	TGTGCCAGCAGTGAAGGGCTGGCCCAGTACTTC	CASSEGLAQYF
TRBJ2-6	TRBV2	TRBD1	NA	TGTGCCACGACCAGACAGGGTCGGTCGGGGGCCAACGTCCTGACTTTC	CATTRQGRSGANVLTF
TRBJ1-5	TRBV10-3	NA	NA	TGTGCCATCAGTGACTCGGACAGAAATCAGCCCCAGCATTTT	CAISDSDRNQPQHF
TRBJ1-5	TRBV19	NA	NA	TGTGCCAGTAGTGGGTGGGGCCAGGGAGGCAAGCCCCAGCATTTT	CASSGWGQGGKPQHF
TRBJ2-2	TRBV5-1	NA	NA	TGCGCCAGCAGCTCTTTGAACACCGGGGAGCTGTTTTTT	CASSSLNTGELFF
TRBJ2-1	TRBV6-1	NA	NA	TGTGCCAGCAGTGAGATGGGGAGCTCCTACAATGAGCAGTTCTTC	CASSEMGSSYNEQFF
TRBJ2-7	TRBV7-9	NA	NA	TGTGCCAGCAGCTTAGAGTCGAGCTACGAGCAGTACTTC	CASSLESSYEQYF
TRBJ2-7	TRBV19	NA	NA	TGTGCCAGTAGTATCGGAAGTTACTACGAGCAGTACTTC	CASSIGSYYEQYF
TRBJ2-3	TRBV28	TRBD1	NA	TGTGCCAGCAGTACTCGACAGGGAAGCACAGATACGCAGTATTTT	CASSTRQGSTDTQYF
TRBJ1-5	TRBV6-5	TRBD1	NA	TGTGCCAGCAGTGGGGACAGGGGGTATAATCAGCCCCAGCATTTT	CASSGDRGYNQPQHF
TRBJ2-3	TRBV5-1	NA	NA	TGCGCCAGCAGCTTGGCAGGGGGGATGCGCACAGATACGCAGTATTTT	CASSLAGGMRTDTQYF
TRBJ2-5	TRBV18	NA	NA	TGTGCCAGCTCACCACTATACAGGGAGGGTAGCTTCCAAGAGACCCAGTACTTC	CASSPLYREGSFQETQYF
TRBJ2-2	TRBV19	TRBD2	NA	TGTGCCAGTAGTATGGGTTTTCGGGGGGCCGGGGAGCTGTTTTTT	CASSMGFRGAGELFF
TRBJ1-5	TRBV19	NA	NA	TGTGCCAGTATAGGGTCGGGTGATCAGCCCCAGCATTTT	CASIGSGDQPQHF
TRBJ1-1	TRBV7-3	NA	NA	TGTGCCAGCAGCTTAGGTCAAAGCACTGAAGCTTTCTTT	CASSLGQSTEAFF
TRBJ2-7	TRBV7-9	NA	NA	TGTGCCAGCAGCTTAGCATCGTCGGGGGTTTACGAGCAGTACTTC	CASSLASSGVYEQYF
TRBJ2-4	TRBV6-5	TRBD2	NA	TGTGCCAGCAGCCCTACGACTAGCGGGAGAAACATTCAGTACTTC	CASSPTTSGRNIQYF
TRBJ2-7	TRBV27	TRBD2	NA	TGTGCCAGCAGAAGGACTAGCGGAGCCTACGAGCAGTACTTC	CASRRTSGAYEQYF
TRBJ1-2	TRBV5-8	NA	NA	TGTGCCAGCAGCTTAAGTCCCAATAACTATGGCTACACCTTC	CASSLSPNNYGYTF
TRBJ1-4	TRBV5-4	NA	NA	TGTGCCAGCAGCTTGGGGGCAGGGAAAGGCAATGAAAAACTGTTTTTT	CASSLGAGKGNEKLFF
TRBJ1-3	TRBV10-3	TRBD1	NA	TGTGCCATCATGGACAGGGCTGGAAACACCATATATTTT	CAIMDRAGNTIYF
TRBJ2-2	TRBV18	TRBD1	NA	TGTGCCAGCTCACCGCCCTTCGGACAGGGGATTAACACCGGGGAGCTGTTTTTT	CASSPPFGQGINTGELFF
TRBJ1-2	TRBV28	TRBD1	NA	TGTGCCAGCAGCCCCGGGACAGAAGACTATGGCTACACCTTC	CASSPGTEDYGYTF
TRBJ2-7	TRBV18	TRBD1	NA	TGTGCCAGCTCACGGTTTGGAACAGGGGCGACCTACGAGCAGTACTTC	CASSRFGTGATYEQYF
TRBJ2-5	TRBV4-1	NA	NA	TGCGCCAGCAGCCAAGGGGGTTCACTACAAGAGACCCAGTACTTC	CASSQGGSLQETQYF
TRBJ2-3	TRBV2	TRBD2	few	TGTGCCAGCAGTGGGGGGACTAGCGGGAAAAGAACAGATACGCAGTATTTT	CASSGGTSGKRTDTQYF
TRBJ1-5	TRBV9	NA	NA	TGTGCCAGCAGCGTTCAGGCTGATCAGCCCCAGCATTTT	CASSVQADQPQHF
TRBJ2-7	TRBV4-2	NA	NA	TGTGCCAGCAGCCGTGGTGCGGGCGGGAACTCCTACGAGCAGTACTTC	CASSRGAGGNSYEQYF
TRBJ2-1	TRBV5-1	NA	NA	TGCGCCAGCAGCTTGGAACAGGGCGGGAGCAATGAGCAGTTCTTC	CASSLEQGGSNEQFF